This entry describes one T cell receptor beta chain. Its antigen remains unidentified. Method: immunoSEQ multiplex PCR; TCRdb's copy keeps in-frame clones and lacks some. The repertoire consists of about 35,000 clones, with roughly 87% occurring once and the leading ten covering about 18%. Per the germline V gene, CDR1 is SQVTM and CDR2 is ANQGSEA. There are 13 residues in the CDR3. V trimming: 5 bases; J trimming: 7 bases; junction bases outside the gene matches: 7. This entry is derived from a study of T cells in localized non-small cell lung cancer. Findings of the study overall: An association was observed between higher blood T cell density and longer overall survival.

Sequenced here: peripheral blood, sampled before any cancer treatment. The sequence came from a male donor older than 55 with stage III squamous cell lung carcinoma. V usage is TRBV29-1 and J usage is TRBJ1-2; 10 nucleotides align to TRBD1. The CDR3 DNA reads TGCAGCGTTCCGGGACAGGGGACTTTTGGCTACACCTTC. Translated: CSVPGQGTFGYTF.